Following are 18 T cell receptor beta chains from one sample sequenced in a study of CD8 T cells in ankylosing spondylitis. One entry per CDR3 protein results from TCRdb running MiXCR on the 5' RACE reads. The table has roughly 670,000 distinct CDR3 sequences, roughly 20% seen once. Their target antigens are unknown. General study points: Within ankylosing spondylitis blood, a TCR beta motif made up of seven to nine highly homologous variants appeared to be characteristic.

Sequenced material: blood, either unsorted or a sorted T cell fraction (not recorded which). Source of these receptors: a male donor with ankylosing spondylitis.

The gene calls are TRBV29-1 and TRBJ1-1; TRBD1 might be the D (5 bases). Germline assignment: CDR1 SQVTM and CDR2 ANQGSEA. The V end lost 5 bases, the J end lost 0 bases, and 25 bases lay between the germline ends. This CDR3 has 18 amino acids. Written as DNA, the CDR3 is TGCAGCGTTCGGGGGATTCAAGAGGGGAGAGAGATGAACACTGAAGCTTTCTTT. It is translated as CSVRGIQEGREMNTEAFF.

For the CDR3, the DNA is TGCAGTGCGGCCGGGGACAGCTACACAGATACGCAGTATTTT. This gives the protein CSAAGDSYTDTQYF. The chain has TRBV20-1 and TRBJ2-3, with 7 positions matching TRBD1. The CDR3 extends over 14 amino acids. V lost 6 bases, J lost 2 bases, and 8 bases stayed unmatched. Germline CDR1 and CDR2: DFQATT and SNEGSKA (reference sequence).

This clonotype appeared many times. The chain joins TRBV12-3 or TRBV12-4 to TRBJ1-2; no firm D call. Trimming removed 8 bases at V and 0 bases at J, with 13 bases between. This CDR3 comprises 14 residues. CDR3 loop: CASSSQGANYGYTF. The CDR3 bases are TGTGCCAGCTCAAGCCAAGGAGCTAACTATGGCTACACCTTC.

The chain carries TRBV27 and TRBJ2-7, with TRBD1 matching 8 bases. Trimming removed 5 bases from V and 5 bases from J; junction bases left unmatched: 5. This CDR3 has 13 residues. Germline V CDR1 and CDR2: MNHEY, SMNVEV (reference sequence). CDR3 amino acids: CASSQGAPHEQYF. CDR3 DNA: TGTGCCAGCAGTCAGGGGGCTCCCCACGAGCAGTACTTC.

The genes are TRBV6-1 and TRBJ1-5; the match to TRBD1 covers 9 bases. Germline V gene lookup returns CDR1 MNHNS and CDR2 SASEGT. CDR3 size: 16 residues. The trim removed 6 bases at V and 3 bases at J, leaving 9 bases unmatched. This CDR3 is CASRATGTGNNQPQHF. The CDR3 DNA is TGTGCCAGCAGAGCGACCGGGACAGGGAACAATCAGCCCCAGCATTTT.

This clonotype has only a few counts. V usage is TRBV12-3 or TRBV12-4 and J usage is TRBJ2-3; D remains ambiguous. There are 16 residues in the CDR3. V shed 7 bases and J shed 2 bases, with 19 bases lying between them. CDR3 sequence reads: CASTCQGAGFTDTQYF. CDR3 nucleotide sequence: TGTGCCAGCACCTGTCAAGGAGCCGGTTTCACAGATACGCAGTATTTT.

The CDR3 coding sequence is TGTGCCAGCAGCTCCCCAGGGGTCCCAACTGAAGCTTTCTTT. This translates into CASSSPGVPTEAFF. This chain connects TRBV7-9 to TRBJ1-1, with D possibly matching TRBD1 (6 bases). Trimming took 4 bases from V and 5 from J, leaving 14 bases between them. Germline V lookup: CDR1 SEHNR, CDR2 FQNEAQ (reference sequence). CDR3 length equals 14 residues.

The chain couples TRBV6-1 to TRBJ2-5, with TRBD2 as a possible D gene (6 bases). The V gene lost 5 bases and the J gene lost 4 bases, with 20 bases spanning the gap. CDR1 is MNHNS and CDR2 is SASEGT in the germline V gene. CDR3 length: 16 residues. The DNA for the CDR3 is TGTGCCAGCAGTCGAGGGACCGGAGGGCCCCCAGAGACCCAGTACTTC. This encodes CASSRGTGGPPETQYF.

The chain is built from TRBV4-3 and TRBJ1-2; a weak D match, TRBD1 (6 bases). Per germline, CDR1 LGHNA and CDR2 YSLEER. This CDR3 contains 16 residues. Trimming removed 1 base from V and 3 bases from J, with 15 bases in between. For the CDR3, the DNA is TGCGCCAGCAGCCAAGTAATGAAGGGGGACGACTATGGCTACACCTTC. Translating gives CASSQVMKGDDYGYTF.

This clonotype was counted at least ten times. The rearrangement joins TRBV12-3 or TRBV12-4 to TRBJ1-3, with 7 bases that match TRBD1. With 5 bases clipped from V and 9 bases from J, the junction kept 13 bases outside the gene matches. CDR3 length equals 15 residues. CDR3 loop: CASSPGQPLESTIYF. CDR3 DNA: TGTGCCAGCAGTCCGGGACAGCCGCTGGAAAGCACCATATATTTT.

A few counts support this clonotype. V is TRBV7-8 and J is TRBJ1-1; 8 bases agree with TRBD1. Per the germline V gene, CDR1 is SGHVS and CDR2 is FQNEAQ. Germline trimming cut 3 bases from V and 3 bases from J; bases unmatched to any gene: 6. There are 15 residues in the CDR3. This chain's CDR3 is CASSFYQGADTEAFF. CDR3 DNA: TGTGCCAGCAGCTTTTATCAGGGGGCTGACACTGAAGCTTTCTTT. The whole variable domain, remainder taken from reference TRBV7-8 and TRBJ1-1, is GAGVSQSPRYKVAKRGQDVALRCDPISGHVSLFWYQQALGQGPEFLTYFQNEAQLDKSGLPSDRFFAERPEGSVSTLKIQRTQQEDSAVYLCASSFYQGADTEAFFGQGTRLTVV.

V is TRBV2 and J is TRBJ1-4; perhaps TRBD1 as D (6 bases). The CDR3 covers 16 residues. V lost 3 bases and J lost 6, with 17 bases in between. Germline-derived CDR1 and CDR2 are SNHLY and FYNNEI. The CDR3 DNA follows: TGTGCCAGCAGTGAGCGGGGACGGACAGATTATGAAAAACTGTTTTTT. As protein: CASSERGRTDYEKLFF.

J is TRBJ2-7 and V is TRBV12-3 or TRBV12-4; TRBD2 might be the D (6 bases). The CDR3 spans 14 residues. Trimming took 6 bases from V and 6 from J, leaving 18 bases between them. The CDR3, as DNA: TGTGCCAGCAGCCTGTGGAGGGCGCAGGGCGAGCAGTACTTC. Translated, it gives CASSLWRAQGEQYF.

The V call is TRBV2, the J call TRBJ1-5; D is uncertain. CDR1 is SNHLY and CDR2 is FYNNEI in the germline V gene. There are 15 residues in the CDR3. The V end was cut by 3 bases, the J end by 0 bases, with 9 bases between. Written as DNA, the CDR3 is TGTGCCAGCAGTGACACTTTTTTTAGCAATCAGCCCCAGCATTTT. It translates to CASSDTFFSNQPQHF.

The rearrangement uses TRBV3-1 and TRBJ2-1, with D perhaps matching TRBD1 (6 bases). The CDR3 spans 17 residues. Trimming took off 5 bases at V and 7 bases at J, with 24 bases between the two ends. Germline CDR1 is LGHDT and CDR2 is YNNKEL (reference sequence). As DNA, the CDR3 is TGTGCCAGCAGCGCTAAAAGAACAGGGAAGGTTTTAAATGAGCAGTTCTTC. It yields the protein CASSAKRTGKVLNEQFF.

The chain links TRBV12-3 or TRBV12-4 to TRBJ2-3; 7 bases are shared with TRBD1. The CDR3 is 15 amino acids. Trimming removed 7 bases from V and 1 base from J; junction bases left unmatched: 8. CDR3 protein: CASTIGQVRTDTQYF. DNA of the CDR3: TGTGCCAGCACCATTGGACAGGTCCGCACAGATACGCAGTATTTT.

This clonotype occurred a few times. The CDR3 is CSVEGRNTEAFF. For the CDR3, the DNA is TGCAGCGTTGAGGGCAGGAACACTGAAGCTTTCTTT. V usage is TRBV29-1 and J usage is TRBJ1-1, with D uncertain. V gave up 3 bases and J gave up 1 base, with 6 bases separating them. CDR1 SQVTM and CDR2 ANQGSEA come from the germline V gene. The CDR3 covers 12 residues.

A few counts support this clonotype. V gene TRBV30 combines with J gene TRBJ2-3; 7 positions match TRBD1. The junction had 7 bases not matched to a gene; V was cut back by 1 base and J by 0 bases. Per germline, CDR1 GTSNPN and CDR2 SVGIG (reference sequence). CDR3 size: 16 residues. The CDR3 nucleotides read TGTGCCTGGAGTGCCGGGACAGTTTCTAGCACAGATACGCAGTATTTT. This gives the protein CAWSAGTVSSTDTQYF.